This T cell receptor (beta chain) emerged from a study of T cell responses to AZD1222 COVID-19 vaccine. Study results and limitations: CD4 TCRs covered the whole spike, strongest at regions 160-218 and 743-854.

In germline, CDR1 is KGHSH, CDR2 LQKENI. This CDR3 is 15 amino acids long. J lost 2 bases, V lost 3 bases, and 4 bases had no gene match. TCRdb's table, derived via immunoSEQ multiplex PCR, lists solely in-frame clones and lacks some. The sample includes about 140,000 clones, 90% seen only once; the top ten take roughly 3.2%. Comments on this clone: The antigen is unknown.

This rearrangement joins TRBV18 to TRBJ2-7; 10 bases agree with TRBD2. The clonotype comes from an adult in good health. The sequenced sample was peripheral blood, obtained on day 0 of AZD1222 vaccination. CDR3 loop: CASSPASGSPYEQYF. CDR3 in DNA: TGTGCCAGCTCACCTGCTAGCGGGAGTCCCTACGAGCAGTACTTC.